These 8 T cell receptor beta chains came from one sample sequenced in a study of shared clonotypes between healthy human individuals. This table comes from immunoSEQ multiplex PCR, and its TCRdb copy is limited to in-frame clones, with some not included. The sample has about 510,000 clones, roughly 95% seen once; the top ten hold approximately 0.06%. Sequencing input: naive CD4+ T cells sorted from blood. Subset meaning: CD45RA+ positively selected. All receptors come from a woman in her thirties in good health.

The chain recombines TRBV28 with TRBJ2-3; 9 nucleotides agree with TRBD2. The CDR3 contains 16 residues. The germline gives CDR1 MDHEN, CDR2 SYDVKM. V gave up 5 bases and J gave up 3 bases; unmatched junction bases: 9. CDR3: CASSPPGTSKTDTQYF. The CDR3 nucleotides are TGTGCCAGCAGTCCCCCGGGGACTAGCAAGACAGATACGCAGTATTTT.

This chain uses TRBV11-2 with TRBJ2-5; the D is unclear. CDR3 size: 14 residues. Between the trimmed V and J ends, which lost 3 bases and 5 bases, there was a span of 13 bases. CDR1 and CDR2 (germline): SGHAT, FQNNGV. For the CDR3, the DNA is TGTGCCAGCAGCTTCTCGGAAGTGGTGGAGACCCAGTACTTC. This encodes CASSFSEVVETQYF.

The V call is TRBV2, the J call TRBJ1-2; no clear D gene. This CDR3 is built from 14 residues. V shed 2 bases and J shed 4 bases, with 11 bases lying between them. Germline V CDR1 and CDR2: SNHLY, FYNNEI. CDR3 DNA: TGTGCCAGCAGTGAACAGTCTTTGGGCTATGGCTACACCTTC. It codes for CASSEQSLGYGYTF.

V is TRBV5-1 and J is TRBJ1-3, with TRBD1 identical over 10 bases. With V trimmed by 4 bases and J by 3 bases, 7 bases remained unmatched. Germline CDR1 is SGHRS and CDR2 is YFSETQ. This CDR3 has 16 residues. CDR3 region: CASSGGQGTLGNTIYF. The CDR3 bases are TGCGCCAGCAGCGGGGGACAGGGGACTCTTGGAAACACCATATATTTT.

This clone has a single count. The chain links TRBV2 to TRBJ2-1; D is unresolved. Per the germline V gene, CDR1 is SNHLY and CDR2 is FYNNEI. V was shortened by 7 bases and J by 3 bases, with 10 bases between the two germline ends. The CDR3 is 13 residues long. The CDR3 DNA reads as TGTGCCAGCAAGACGGACGGCTACAATGAGCAGTTCTTC. Protein: CASKTDGYNEQFF. The whole variable domain, remainder taken from reference TRBV2 and TRBJ2-1, is EPEVTQTPSHQVTQMGQEVILRCVPISNHLYFYWYRQILGQKVEFLVSFYNNEISEKSEIFDDQFSVERPDGSNFTLKIRSTKLEDSAMYFCASKTDGYNEQFFGPGTRLTVL.

The gene calls are TRBV30 and TRBJ1-2; D remains ambiguous. This CDR3 has 13 amino acids. The germline CDR1 and CDR2 sequences are GTSNPN and SVGIG (reference sequence). V was trimmed by 2 bases and J by 4 bases, leaving 11 bases between them. The CDR3 loop is CAWSMPPAYGYTF. CDR3 coding DNA: TGTGCCTGGAGTATGCCCCCGGCCTATGGCTACACCTTC.

V usage is TRBV5-1 and J usage is TRBJ1-3; D not resolved. The germline V and J ends were trimmed by 6 bases and 8 bases, with 12 bases remaining between them. The germline V gene has CDR1 SGHRS and CDR2 YFSETQ. CDR3 length: 12 residues. CDR3 region: CASTLPSDTIYF. CDR3 nucleotide sequence: TGCGCCAGCACCCTTCCTAGCGACACCATATATTTT.

This clone was counted once. In DNA form, the CDR3 reads TGTGCCAGCAGTCGTAGCGGGAGCTCCTACGAGCAGTACTTC. Its translation: CASSRSGSSYEQYF. This chain links TRBV6-1 with TRBJ2-7; TRBD2 matches at 9 bases. CDR3 length: 14 amino acids. Trimming at V came to 5 bases and at J to 0 bases, leaving 2 bases not matched to a gene. Germline V gene sequence: CDR1 MNHNS, CDR2 SASEGT.